This T cell receptor (beta chain) was documented in a study of PD-1 blockade in classical Hodgkin lymphoma. Points from the study as a whole: No one has yet defined what causes the repertoire differences, which may be disease activity or prior therapy. Reports indicated that newly diagnosed patients had lower baseline TCR diversity than healthy donors did. When nivolumab was started under 1 year after ASCT, patients were excluded.

This clone showed up just once. The target antigen is unknown. The V gene lost 2 bases and the J gene lost 7 bases, with 12 bases spanning the gap. This CDR3 region has 14 residues. Germline CDR1 is MNHEY and CDR2 is SVGAGI. The table came from immunoSEQ multiplex PCR; TCRdb's copy has only in-frame clones and leaves some out. The sample shows roughly 50,000 clones, roughly 86% of them seen only once. Stated time point: cycle 4 day 1 (C4D1), after less than seven weeks of nivolumab. Each patient experienced a relapse that followed autologous stem cell transplantation, and brentuximab vedotin exposure varied. Each best response was a complete response, a partial response or progressive disease.

V usage is TRBV6-5 and J usage is TRBJ2-1; D is possibly TRBD1 (5 bases). The specimen comprised peripheral blood mononuclear cells (PBMCs), sampled before the fourth cycle of nivolumab. This sequence originates from a human donor with classical Hodgkin lymphoma. The CDR3 sequence: CASSYGQGLNEQFF. In DNA form, the CDR3 reads TGTGCCAGCAGTTACGGTCAGGGTCTGAATGAGCAGTTCTTC.